This passage covers 14 T cell receptor beta chains from one sample sequenced in a study of shared T cell receptors in the human thymus (dated by TCRdb to about 2021). Libraries were built with the immunoSEQ multiplex PCR assay. The source is immuneACCESS, and TCRdb retained only in-frame sequences with V and J called. Part of the clones is not carried over; for the studies checked, unresolved V genes explain less than half of this, and the remainder is unexplained. The sample data list roughly 710,000 clones, and 70% to 90% of these were observed just once. The ten largest make up over 0.008% of the sample. These records were also assigned to another study, of human thymus T cells.

The specimen sequenced was thymocytes. Receptor source: a girl in the first two years of life with a congenital heart defect. Donor details come from another sample of the same person, matched by shared clones.

This chain links TRBV25-1 with TRBJ2-5; the D gene is possibly TRBD2 (5 bases). Germline V CDR1 and CDR2: MGHDK, SYGVNS. CDR3 size: 15 residues. V was cut by 3 bases and J by 4 bases, with 15 bases left in between. CDR3 sequence: CASSERYGVGETQYF. CDR3 DNA sequence: TGTGCCAGCAGTGAGCGTTACGGGGTGGGAGAGACCCAGTACTTC.

The chain joins TRBV28 to TRBJ1-4; the match to TRBD1 covers 7 bases. This CDR3 contains 17 residues. The trim removed 4 bases at V and 6 bases at J, leaving 14 bases unmatched. Germline values: CDR1 MDHEN, CDR2 SYDVKM. The CDR3 nucleotides are TGTGCCAGCAGTTCACCCCGACAGGGCGGGTGGGATGAAAAACTGTTTTTT. This sequence encodes CASSSPRQGGWDEKLFF.

The chain joins TRBV5-1 to TRBJ2-4; 8 bases align to TRBD2. The junction had 14 bases not matched to a gene; V was cut back by 0 bases and J by 0 bases. The CDR3 runs to 20 residues. Germline-derived CDR1 and CDR2 are SGHRS and YFSETQ. The CDR3 bases are TGCGCCAGCAGCTTGGGGTGGGAGCGGGGGACCCGATTAGCCAAAAACATTCAGTACTTC. Translated, it gives CASSLGWERGTRLAKNIQYF.

The chain joins TRBV5-1 to TRBJ2-1; the match to TRBD2 covers 10 bases. This CDR3 spans 18 amino acids. The V segment lost 2 bases and the J segment 3 bases; nucleotides outside the gene matches: 11. CDR1 and CDR2 from the germline V gene are SGHRS and YFSETQ. The CDR3: CASSFGASGGARYNEQFF. Written as DNA, the CDR3 is TGCGCCAGCAGCTTCGGGGCAAGCGGGGGGGCTCGCTACAATGAGCAGTTCTTC. The entire variable domain, with the rest obtained from reference TRBV5-1 and TRBJ2-1, is as follows: KAGVTQTPRYLIKTRGQQVTLSCSPISGHRSVSWYQQTPGQGLQFLFEYFSETQRNKGNFPGRFSGRQFSNSRSEMNVSTLELGDSALYLCASSFGASGGARYNEQFFGPGTRLTVL.

The chain links TRBV5-1 to TRBJ2-2, with a weak D call TRBD1 (5 bases). Germline CDR1 reads SGHRS; CDR2 reads YFSETQ. This CDR3 has 14 residues. V lost 5 bases and J lost 0, with 8 bases in between. The CDR3 DNA is TGCGCCAGCAGGAGCAGGGCGAACACCGGGGAGCTGTTTTTT. It specifies CASRSRANTGELFF.

The gene calls are TRBV18 and TRBJ1-2, with D uncertain. There are 14 residues in the CDR3. The V end lost 2 bases, the J end lost 8 bases, and 15 bases lay between the germline ends. From germline, CDR1 is KGHSH and CDR2 LQKENI. CDR3 bases: TGTGCCAGCTCACCAACGGCACAGACGGAAGGCTACACCTTC. As protein: CASSPTAQTEGYTF.

V and J are TRBV10-2 and TRBJ1-2, with 9 bases identical to TRBD1. CDR1 WSHSY and CDR2 SAAADI come from the germline V gene. V gave up 8 bases and J gave up 8 bases; unmatched junction bases: 12. This CDR3 region has 14 residues. The CDR3 reads CASGSSGTGSGYTF. The CDR3 nucleotides read TGCGCCAGCGGAAGTTCCGGGACAGGGAGCGGCTACACCTTC.

The V gene is TRBV4-3, the J gene TRBJ2-5, with D perhaps TRBD2 (6 bases). Germline V gene data show CDR1 as LGHNA and CDR2 as YSLEER. The V gene lost 8 bases and the J gene lost 3 bases, with 19 bases spanning the gap. CDR3 length: 15 residues. CDR3 DNA sequence: TGCGCCAGCTCCACTTCGGGGCGGGGAGAAGAGACCCAGTACTTC. Its protein is CASSTSGRGEETQYF.

This clone was seen a handful of times. V gene TRBV14 combines with J gene TRBJ2-7; perhaps TRBD1 as D (6 bases). The V end was cut by 1 base, the J end by 3 bases, with 19 bases between. Per the germline V gene, CDR1 is SGHDN and CDR2 is FVKESK. The CDR3 length is 17 residues. In DNA, the CDR3 is TGTGCCAGCAGCCAAGTTTATCCGGGGACAACAAACTACGAGCAGTACTTC. This gives the protein CASSQVYPGTTNYEQYF.

This clone appeared a few times. J is TRBJ1-2 and V is TRBV6-5; 7 bases align to TRBD1. The V gene end was trimmed by 0 bases and the J gene end by 5 bases; junction bases not matched to a gene: 9. This CDR3 is 16 amino acids long. Germline V gives CDR1 MNHEY, CDR2 SVGAGI. CDR3 nucleotides: TGTGCCAGCAGTTACTCGCTCTGGGACAGCACATATGGCTACACCTTC. Amino acids: CASSYSLWDSTYGYTF.

V gene TRBV4-1 combines with J gene TRBJ1-1, with 9 bases that match TRBD1. The V segment lost 0 bases and the J segment 1 base; nucleotides outside the gene matches: 15. CDR3 length equals 20 residues. Germline CDR1 and CDR2: MGHRA and YSYEKL. CDR3 sequence (DNA): TGCGCCAGCAGCCAAGAGAGGGGAGGATGGGGGACAGGGCAGAACACTGAAGCTTTCTTT. This codes for CASSQERGGWGTGQNTEAFF.

The table lists this clone with a few counts. V usage is TRBV6-5 and J usage is TRBJ2-1; D not certain. Germline CDR1 and CDR2: MNHEY and SVGAGI. The CDR3 loop spans 16 amino acids. The germline V and J ends were trimmed by 2 bases and 0 bases, with 11 bases remaining between them. This chain's CDR3 is CASSYQASNSYNEQFF. CDR3 coding DNA: TGTGCCAGCAGTTACCAGGCCAGTAACTCCTACAATGAGCAGTTCTTC.

This clone was observed a few times. The chain is built from TRBV5-6 and TRBJ2-7, with a possible D match to TRBD2 (6 bases). Germline assignment: CDR1 SGHDT and CDR2 YYEEEE. The CDR3 totals 16 residues. The ends were cut back, 6 bases at V and 0 bases at J, with 19 bases in the middle. The DNA of the CDR3 is TGTGCCAGCAACCGTTTGGGGTTTAGCGGCTCCTACGAGCAGTACTTC. Its translation: CASNRLGFSGSYEQYF.

The chain has TRBV27 and TRBJ1-2; possibly TRBD1 for D (6 bases). The CDR3 covers 13 residues. Germline V gene lookup returns CDR1 MNHEY and CDR2 SMNVEV (reference sequence). V gave up 5 bases and J gave up 6 bases, with 13 bases separating them. CDR3 sequence (DNA): TGTGCCAGCAGTAAAATACAGGGAAATGGCTACACCTTC. It specifies CASSKIQGNGYTF.